One sample yielded the 7 T cell receptor beta chains listed below, sequenced in a study of a mutant IDH1 vaccine in newly diagnosed glioma. Generated by immunoSEQ multiplex PCR, the TCRdb table keeps only in-frame clones and is missing some. The table includes 85,000 to 100,000 clones, around four fifths detected once. Documented time point: baseline, week 1 (first vaccination visit). Treatment of the sample: pre-vaccination baseline after standard-of-care therapy. The sample was PBMCs, taken from a glioma patient treated with radiotherapy, temozolomide or both. Source of these receptors: a woman in her forties or fifties with glioma.

The chain uses TRBV19 and TRBJ2-2, with D possibly matching TRBD1 (6 bases). The CDR3 runs 15 residues. Trimming removed 5 bases at V and 1 base at J, with 11 bases between. From germline, CDR1 is LNHDA and CDR2 SQIVND (reference sequence). The CDR3 DNA reads TGTGCCAGTAGTCCGATGGACAGGAACACCGGGGAGCTGTTTTTT. Translated: CASSPMDRNTGELFF.

The rearrangement uses TRBV9 and TRBJ1-1; weak D call: TRBD1 (5 bases). The CDR3 is 14 amino acids. Germline values: CDR1 SGDLS, CDR2 YYNGEE. The V end was cut by 4 bases, the J end by 0 bases, with 10 bases between. CDR3 region: CASSSGSMNTEAFF. CDR3 nucleotides: TGTGCCAGCAGCTCAGGGTCCATGAACACTGAAGCTTTCTTT. Together with reference TRBV9 and TRBJ1-1, the CDR3 gives the full variable domain: DSGVTQTPKHLITATGQRVTLRCSPRSGDLSVYWYQQSLDQGLQFLIQYYNGEERAKGNILERFSAQQFPDLHSELNLSSLELGDSALYFCASSSGSMNTEAFFGQGTRLTVV.

The chain uses TRBV29-1 and TRBJ2-6, with D uncertain. With 1 base removed from V and 2 bases from J, the gap between germline ends came to 6 bases. The CDR3 sequence is 14 residues long. From germline, CDR1 is SQVTM and CDR2 ANQGSEA. The CDR3 loop reads CSVEGGAGANVLTF. The CDR3 DNA sequence: TGCAGCGTTGAAGGAGGTGCTGGGGCCAACGTCCTGACTTTC.

This clone was seen just once. The chain links TRBV27 to TRBJ1-2; D is perhaps TRBD1 (5 bases). From germline, CDR1 is MNHEY and CDR2 SMNVEV (reference sequence). This CDR3 is built from 15 residues. V gave up 2 bases and J gave up 1 base, with 11 bases separating them. For the CDR3, the DNA is TGTGCCAGCAGTTTAAGTCGCCAGGGTAACTATGGCTACACCTTC. Its protein product is CASSLSRQGNYGYTF.

This clone was seen only a few times. The chain links TRBV14 to TRBJ1-2; unclear D gene. Per germline, CDR1 SGHDN and CDR2 FVKESK. CDR3 length: 13 amino acids. Trimming left V 4 bases short and J 8 bases short, with 14 bases between. This chain's CDR3 is CASSPQPTSGYTF. Here the CDR3 DNA reads TGTGCCAGCAGCCCGCAACCGACATCCGGCTACACCTTC.

This chain connects TRBV6-4 to TRBJ2-2, with 10 nucleotides matching TRBD2. CDR1 and CDR2 (germline): MRHNA, SNTAGT. There are 16 residues in the CDR3. With 1 base clipped from V and 6 bases from J, the junction kept 5 bases outside the gene matches. This CDR3 is CASSDLSGGAAGELFF. CDR3 sequence (DNA): TGTGCCAGCAGTGACTTGAGCGGGGGGGCTGCCGGGGAGCTGTTTTTT.

The rearrangement links TRBV7-2 to TRBJ2-4, with D possibly TRBD1 on 5 matching bases. In germline, CDR1 is SGHTA, CDR2 FQGNSA. The CDR3 spans 15 residues. V was trimmed by 2 bases and J by 3 bases, leaving 11 bases between them. CDR3: CASSLTRVGKNIQYF. In DNA, the CDR3 is TGTGCCAGCAGCTTAACCAGGGTGGGCAAAAACATTCAGTACTTC.